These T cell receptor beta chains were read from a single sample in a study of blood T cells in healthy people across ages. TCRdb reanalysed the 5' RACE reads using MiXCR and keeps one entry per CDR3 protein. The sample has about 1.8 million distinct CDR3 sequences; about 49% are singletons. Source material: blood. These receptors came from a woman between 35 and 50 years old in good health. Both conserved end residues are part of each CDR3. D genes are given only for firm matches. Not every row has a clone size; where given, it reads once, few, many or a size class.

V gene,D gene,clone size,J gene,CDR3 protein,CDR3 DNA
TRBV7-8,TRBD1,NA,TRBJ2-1,CASSQESRRDRDYREQFF,TGTGCCAGCAGCCAAGAAAGTAGAAGGGACAGGGATTATCGTGAGCAGTTCTTC
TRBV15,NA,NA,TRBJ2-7,CATSRDRRYEQYF,TGTGCCACCAGCAGAGATCGCCGCTACGAGCAGTACTTC
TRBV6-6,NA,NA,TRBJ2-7,CASSYSSSGGPSNEQYF,TGTGCCAGCAGTTACTCAAGCTCGGGCGGTCCGTCCAACGAGCAGTACTTC
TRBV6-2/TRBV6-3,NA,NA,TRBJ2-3,CASTSRIPSTDTQYF,TGTGCCAGCACTAGTCGAATACCTAGCACAGATACGCAGTATTTT
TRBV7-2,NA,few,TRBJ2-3,CASSFPGRASYTQYF,TGTGCCAGCAGCTTCCCAGGTCGGGCATCTTATACGCAGTATTTT
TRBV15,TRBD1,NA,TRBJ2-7,CATSRRTGGLDEQYF,TGTGCCACCAGCAGACGGACAGGGGGCTTGGACGAGCAGTACTTC
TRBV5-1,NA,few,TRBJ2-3,CASSPSAVATDTQYF,TGCGCCAGCAGCCCCTCGGCGGTAGCCACAGATACGCAGTATTTT
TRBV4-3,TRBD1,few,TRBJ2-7,CASSQGTGGTSSYNEQYF,TGCGCCAGCAGCCAAGGGACAGGGGGAACAAGCTCCTACAATGAGCAGTACTTC
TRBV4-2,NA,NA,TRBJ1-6,CASSPTENNSPLHF,TGTGCCAGCAGCCCGACAGAGAATAATTCACCCCTCCACTTT
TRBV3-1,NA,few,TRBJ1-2,CASSQDLGGGYTF,TGTGCCAGCAGCCAAGATCTGGGGGGTGGCTACACCTTC
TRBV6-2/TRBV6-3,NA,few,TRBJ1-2,CASRIGAGSGYTF,TGTGCCAGCAGAATCGGGGCAGGAAGCGGCTACACCTTC
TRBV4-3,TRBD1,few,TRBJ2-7,CASSQETPGQLNYEQYF,TGCGCCAGCAGCCAAGAGACGCCGGGACAGCTAAACTACGAGCAGTACTTC
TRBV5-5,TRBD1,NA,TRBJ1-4,CASSFPQQGINEKLFF,TGTGCCAGCAGCTTTCCCCAACAGGGGATTAATGAAAAACTGTTTTTT
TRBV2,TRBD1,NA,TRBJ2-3,CASSEQTGVGGIDTQYF,TGTGCCAGCAGTGAACAGACAGGGGTGGGAGGAATAGATACGCAGTATTTT
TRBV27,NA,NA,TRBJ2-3,CATTRRATTTDTQYF,TGTGCCACTACCCGGCGGGCAACTACCACAGATACGCAGTATTTT
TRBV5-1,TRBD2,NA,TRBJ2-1,CASSLGRAGGPINEQFF,TGCGCCAGCAGCCTTGGACGAGCGGGGGGGCCAATCAATGAGCAGTTCTTC
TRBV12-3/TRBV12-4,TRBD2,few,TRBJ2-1,CASMRTGGYNEQFF,TGTGCCAGCATGAGAACGGGGGGGTACAATGAGCAGTTCTTC
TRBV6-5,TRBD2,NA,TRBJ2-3,CASSYSRAGAFTDTQYF,TGTGCCAGCAGTTACTCGAGAGCGGGGGCCTTCACAGATACGCAGTATTTT
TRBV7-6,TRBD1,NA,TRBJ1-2,CASSLRQGRYTF,TGTGCCAGCAGCCTCAGACAGGGGCGCTACACCTTC
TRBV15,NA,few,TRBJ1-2,CATSSVRNYGYTF,TGTGCCACCAGCAGTGTCAGAAACTATGGCTACACCTTC